This TCR beta chain was observed in a study of blood T cell repertoires in COVID-19. TCRdb's copy holds only in-frame clones and misses some; the assay was immunoSEQ multiplex PCR. The top ten clones hold more than 6.5% of a sample with more than 55,000 clones, more than 80% of them seen once. This clone was detected only a few times. V was shortened by 4 bases and J by 5 bases, with 12 bases between the two germline ends. This CDR3 comprises 13 residues. Germline lookup yields CDR1 MNHNY and CDR2 SVGAGI (reference sequence). The chain recombines TRBV6-6 with TRBJ2-7; D unresolved. The specimen was peripheral blood. The TCR comes from a human donor with active COVID-19. The donor label of this sample is uncertain. The CDR3 nucleotides are TGTGCCAGCAGTTCCACCTACCTTCACGAGCAGTACTTC. This sequence encodes CASSSTYLHEQYF.